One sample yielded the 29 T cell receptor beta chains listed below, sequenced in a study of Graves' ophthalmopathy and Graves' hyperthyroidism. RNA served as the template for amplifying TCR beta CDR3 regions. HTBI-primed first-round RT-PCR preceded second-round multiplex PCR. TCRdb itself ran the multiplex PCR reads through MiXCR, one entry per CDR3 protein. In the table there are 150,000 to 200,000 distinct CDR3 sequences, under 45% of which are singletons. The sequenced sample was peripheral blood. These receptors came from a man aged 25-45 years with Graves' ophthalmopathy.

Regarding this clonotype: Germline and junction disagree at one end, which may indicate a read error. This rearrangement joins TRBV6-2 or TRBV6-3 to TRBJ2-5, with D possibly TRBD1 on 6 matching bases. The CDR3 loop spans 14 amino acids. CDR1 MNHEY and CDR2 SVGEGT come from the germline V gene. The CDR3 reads CASSYRDIQKTQYF. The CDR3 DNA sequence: TGTGCCAGCAGTTACAGGGACATCCAAAAGACCCAGTACTTC.

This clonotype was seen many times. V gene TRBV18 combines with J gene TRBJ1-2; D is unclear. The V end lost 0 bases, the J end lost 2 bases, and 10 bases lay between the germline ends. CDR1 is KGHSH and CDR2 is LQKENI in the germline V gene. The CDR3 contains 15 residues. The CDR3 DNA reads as TGTGCCAGCTCACCACCATCCGATCGAAACTATGGCTACACCTTC. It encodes CASSPPSDRNYGYTF.

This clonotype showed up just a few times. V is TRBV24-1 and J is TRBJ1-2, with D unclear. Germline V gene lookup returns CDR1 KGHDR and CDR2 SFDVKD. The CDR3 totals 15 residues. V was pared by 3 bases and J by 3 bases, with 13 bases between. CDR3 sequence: CATSDPRVDDYGYTF. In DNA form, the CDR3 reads TGTGCCACCAGTGATCCAAGGGTGGACGACTATGGCTACACCTTC.

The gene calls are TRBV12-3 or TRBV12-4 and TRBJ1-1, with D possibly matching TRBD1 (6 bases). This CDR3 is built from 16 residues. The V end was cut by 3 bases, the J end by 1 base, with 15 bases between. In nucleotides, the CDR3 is TGTGCCAGCAGTTTCACGGGGGGGCAGGGGAACACTGAAGCTTTCTTT. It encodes CASSFTGGQGNTEAFF.

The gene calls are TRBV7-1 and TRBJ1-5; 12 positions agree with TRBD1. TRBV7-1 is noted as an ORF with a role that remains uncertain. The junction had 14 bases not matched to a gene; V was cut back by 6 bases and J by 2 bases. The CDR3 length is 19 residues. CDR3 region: CASSSTGTGGVYGNQPQHF. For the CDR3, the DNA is TGTGCCAGCAGTTCCACCGGGACAGGGGGCGTGTATGGCAATCAGCCCCAGCATTTT.

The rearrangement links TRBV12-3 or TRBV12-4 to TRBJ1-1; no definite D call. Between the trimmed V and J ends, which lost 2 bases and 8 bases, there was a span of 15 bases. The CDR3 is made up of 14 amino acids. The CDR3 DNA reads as TGTGCCAGCAGTTTAAACAGAATAACGATAGAAGCTTTCTTT. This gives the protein CASSLNRITIEAFF.

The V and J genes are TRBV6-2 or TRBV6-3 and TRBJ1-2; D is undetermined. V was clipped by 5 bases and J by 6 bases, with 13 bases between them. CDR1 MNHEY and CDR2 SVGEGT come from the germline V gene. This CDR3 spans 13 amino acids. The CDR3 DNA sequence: TGTGCCAGCAGTGCAGGATATTCTAATGGCTACACCTTC. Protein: CASSAGYSNGYTF.

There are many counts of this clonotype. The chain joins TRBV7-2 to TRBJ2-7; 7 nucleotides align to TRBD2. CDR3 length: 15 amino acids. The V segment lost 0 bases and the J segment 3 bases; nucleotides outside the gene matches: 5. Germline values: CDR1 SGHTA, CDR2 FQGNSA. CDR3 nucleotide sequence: TGTGCCAGCAGCTTAGCGCTGGGAGGGTTCTACGAGCAGTACTTC. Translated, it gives CASSLALGGFYEQYF.

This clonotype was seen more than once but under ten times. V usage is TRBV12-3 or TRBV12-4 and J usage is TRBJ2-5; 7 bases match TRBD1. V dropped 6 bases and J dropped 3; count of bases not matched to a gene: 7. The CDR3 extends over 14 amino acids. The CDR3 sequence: CASSQLDREETQYF. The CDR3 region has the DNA TGTGCCAGCAGCCAACTTGACAGGGAAGAGACCCAGTACTTC.

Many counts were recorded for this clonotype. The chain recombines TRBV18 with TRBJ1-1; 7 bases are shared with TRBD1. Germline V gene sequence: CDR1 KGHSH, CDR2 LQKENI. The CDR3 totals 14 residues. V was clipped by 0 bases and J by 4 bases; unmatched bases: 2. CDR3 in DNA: TGTGCCAGCTCACCACCGACAGGGTTCACTGAAGCTTTCTTT. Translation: CASSPPTGFTEAFF.

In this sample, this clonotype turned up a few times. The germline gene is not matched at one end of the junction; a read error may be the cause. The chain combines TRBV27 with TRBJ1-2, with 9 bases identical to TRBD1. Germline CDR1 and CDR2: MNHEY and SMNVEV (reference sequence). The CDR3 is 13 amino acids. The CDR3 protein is CASSSAGTGKASF. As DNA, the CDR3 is TGTGCCAGCAGTTCCGCCGGGACAGGGAAAGCGAGCTTC.

In nucleotides, the CDR3 is TGTGCCAGCAGTTCGGGCTCAGGGGCGGCCACTGAAGCTTTCTTT. It is translated as CASSSGSGAATEAFF. V and J are TRBV28 and TRBJ1-1; weak D call: TRBD1 (6 bases). Trimming removed 4 bases from V and 4 bases from J, with 16 bases in between. Germline V gene lookup returns CDR1 MDHEN and CDR2 SYDVKM. This CDR3 contains 15 residues.

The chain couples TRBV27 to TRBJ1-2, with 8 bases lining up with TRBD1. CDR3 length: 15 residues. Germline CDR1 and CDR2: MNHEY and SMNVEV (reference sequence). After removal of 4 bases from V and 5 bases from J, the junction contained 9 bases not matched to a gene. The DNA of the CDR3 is TGTGCCAGCAGTTCGACAGGGGATCCGCTATATGGCTACACCTTC. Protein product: CASSSTGDPLYGYTF.

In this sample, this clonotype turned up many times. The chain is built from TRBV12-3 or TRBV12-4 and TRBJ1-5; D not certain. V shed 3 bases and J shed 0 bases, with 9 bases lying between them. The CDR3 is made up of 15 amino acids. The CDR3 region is CASSFSGLSNQPQHF. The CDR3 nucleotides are TGTGCCAGCAGTTTTTCGGGTCTTAGCAATCAGCCCCAGCATTTT.

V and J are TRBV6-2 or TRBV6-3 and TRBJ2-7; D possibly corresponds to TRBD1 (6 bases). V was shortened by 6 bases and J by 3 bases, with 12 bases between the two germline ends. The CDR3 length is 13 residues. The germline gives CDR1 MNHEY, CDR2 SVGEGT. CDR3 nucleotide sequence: TGTGCCAGCAGACCGGGACATCTCTACGAGCAGTACTTC. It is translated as CASRPGHLYEQYF.

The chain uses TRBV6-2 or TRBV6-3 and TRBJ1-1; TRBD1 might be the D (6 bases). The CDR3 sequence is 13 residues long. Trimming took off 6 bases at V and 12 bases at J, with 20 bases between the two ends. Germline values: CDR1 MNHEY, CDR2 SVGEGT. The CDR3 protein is CASSSLQGFTPFF. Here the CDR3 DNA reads TGTGCCAGCAGCTCTCTACAGGGATTTACTCCTTTCTTT.

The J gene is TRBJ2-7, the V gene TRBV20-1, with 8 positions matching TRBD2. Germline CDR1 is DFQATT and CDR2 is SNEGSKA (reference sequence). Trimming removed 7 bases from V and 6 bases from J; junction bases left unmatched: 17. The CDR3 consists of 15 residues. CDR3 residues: CSVPLGAGDPSEQYF. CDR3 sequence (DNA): TGCAGTGTCCCCCTGGGAGCGGGAGATCCCAGCGAGCAGTACTTC.

The CDR3 bases are TGTGCCACCAGTGCCGGTTCCTACGAGCAGTACTTC. Translating gives CATSAGSYEQYF. The rearrangement uses TRBV24-1 and TRBJ2-7; D is ambiguous. The V gene lost 5 bases and the J gene lost 1 base, with 5 bases spanning the gap. Germline-derived CDR1 and CDR2 are KGHDR and SFDVKD. The CDR3 is 12 amino acids.

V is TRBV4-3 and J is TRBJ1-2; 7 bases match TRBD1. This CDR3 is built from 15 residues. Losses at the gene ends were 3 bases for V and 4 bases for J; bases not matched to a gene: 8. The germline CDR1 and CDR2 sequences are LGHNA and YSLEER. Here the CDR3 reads CASSQTDRARYGYTF. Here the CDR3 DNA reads TGCGCCAGCAGCCAGACCGACAGGGCTCGCTATGGCTACACCTTC.

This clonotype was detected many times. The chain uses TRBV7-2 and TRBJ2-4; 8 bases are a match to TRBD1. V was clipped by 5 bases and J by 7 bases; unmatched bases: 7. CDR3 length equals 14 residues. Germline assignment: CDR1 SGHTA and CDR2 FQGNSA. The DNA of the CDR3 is TGTGCCAGCAGCACCGATCGGACAGGGAACATTCAGTACTTC. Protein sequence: CASSTDRTGNIQYF. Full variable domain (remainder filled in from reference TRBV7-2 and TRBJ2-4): GAGVSQSPSNKVTEKGKDVELRCDPISGHTALYWYRQSLGQGLEFLIYFQGNSAPDKSGLPSDRFSAERTGGSVSTLTIQRTQQEDSAVYLCASSTDRTGNIQYFGAGTRLSVL.

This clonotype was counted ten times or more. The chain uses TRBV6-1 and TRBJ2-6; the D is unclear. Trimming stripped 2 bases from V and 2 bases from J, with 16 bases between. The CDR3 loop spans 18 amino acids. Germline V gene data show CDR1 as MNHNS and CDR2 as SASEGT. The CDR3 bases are TGTGCCAGCAGTGAACTAGGTGTCGATTCGGCTGGGGCCAACGTCCTGACTTTC. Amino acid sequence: CASSELGVDSAGANVLTF.

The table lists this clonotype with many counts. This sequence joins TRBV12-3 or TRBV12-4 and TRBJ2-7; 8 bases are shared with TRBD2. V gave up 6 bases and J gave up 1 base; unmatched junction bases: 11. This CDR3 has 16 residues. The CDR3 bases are TGTGCCAGCAGCAAAAGGCAGCGGGGGTTTTCCTACGAGCAGTACTTC. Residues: CASSKRQRGFSYEQYF.

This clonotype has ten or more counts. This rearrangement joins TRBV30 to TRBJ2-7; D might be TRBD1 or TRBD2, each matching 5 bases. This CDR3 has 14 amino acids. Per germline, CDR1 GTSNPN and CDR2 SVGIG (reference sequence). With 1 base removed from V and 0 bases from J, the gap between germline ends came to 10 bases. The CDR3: CAWSEWGSSYEQYF. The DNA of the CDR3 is TGTGCCTGGAGTGAATGGGGGTCCTCCTACGAGCAGTACTTC.

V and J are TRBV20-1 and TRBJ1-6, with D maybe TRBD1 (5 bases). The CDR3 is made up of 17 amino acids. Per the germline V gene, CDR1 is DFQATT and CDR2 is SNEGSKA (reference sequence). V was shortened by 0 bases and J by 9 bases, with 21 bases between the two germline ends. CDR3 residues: CSARDKSLGAATSPLHF. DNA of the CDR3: TGCAGTGCTAGAGATAAGAGTCTCGGGGCTGCTACTTCACCCCTCCACTTT.

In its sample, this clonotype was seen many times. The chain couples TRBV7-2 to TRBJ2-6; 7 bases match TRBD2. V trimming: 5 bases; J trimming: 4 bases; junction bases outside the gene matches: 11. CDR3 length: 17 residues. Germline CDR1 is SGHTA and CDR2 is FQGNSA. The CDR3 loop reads CASSRSGREAGANVLTF. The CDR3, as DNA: TGTGCCAGCAGCCGTAGCGGACGGGAGGCAGGGGCCAACGTCCTGACTTTC.

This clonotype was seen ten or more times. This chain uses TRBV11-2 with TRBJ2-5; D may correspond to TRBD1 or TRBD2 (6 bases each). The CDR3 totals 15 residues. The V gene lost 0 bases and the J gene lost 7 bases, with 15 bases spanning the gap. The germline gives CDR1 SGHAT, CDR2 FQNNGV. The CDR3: CASSLDGPRGGTQYF. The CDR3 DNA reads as TGTGCCAGCAGCTTAGACGGACCCAGGGGAGGGACCCAGTACTTC. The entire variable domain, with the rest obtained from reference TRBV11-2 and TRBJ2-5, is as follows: EAGVAQSPRYKIIEKRQSVAFWCNPISGHATLYWYQQILGQGPKLLIQFQNNGVVDDSQLPKDRFSAERLKGVDSTLKIQPAKLEDSAVYLCASSLDGPRGGTQYFGPGTRLLVL.

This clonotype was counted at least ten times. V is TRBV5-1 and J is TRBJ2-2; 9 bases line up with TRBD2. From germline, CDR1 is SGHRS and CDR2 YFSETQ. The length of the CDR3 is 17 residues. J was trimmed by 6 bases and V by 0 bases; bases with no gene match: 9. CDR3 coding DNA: TGCGCCAGCAGCTTGGACGCGGGAGGGCCTTGGGCCGGGGAGCTGTTTTTT. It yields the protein CASSLDAGGPWAGELFF.

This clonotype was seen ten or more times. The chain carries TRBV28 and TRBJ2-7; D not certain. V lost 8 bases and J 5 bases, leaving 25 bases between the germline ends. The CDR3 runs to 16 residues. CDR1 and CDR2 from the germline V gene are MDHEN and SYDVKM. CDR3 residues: CASPRERPRVRHEQYF. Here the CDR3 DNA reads TGTGCCAGCCCTCGTGAGAGGCCCCGGGTTAGGCACGAGCAGTACTTC.

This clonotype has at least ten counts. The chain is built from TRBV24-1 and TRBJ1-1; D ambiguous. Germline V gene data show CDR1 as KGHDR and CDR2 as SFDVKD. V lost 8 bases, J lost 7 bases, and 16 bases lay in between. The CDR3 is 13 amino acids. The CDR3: CATTLGRGGEAFF. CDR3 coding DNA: TGTGCCACCACTCTCGGACGGGGTGGTGAAGCTTTCTTT.